This T cell receptor (beta chain) was identified during a study of blood T cell repertoires in COVID-19 (dated by TCRdb to about 2020). For the study in its entirety: Samples covering the acute and convalescent phases of COVID-19 were provided by collaborators in the United States, Italy and Spain. The material from the prospective study consisted of cDNA or gDNA derived from T cells, B-cell-depleted T cells, or PBMCs. The dataset comprised deeply sampled blood TCRbeta repertoires from subjects exposed to, actively infected with, or recovered from COVID-19. The repertoires were made available in a free public database intended to serve as a resource for research on the immune response to SARS-CoV-2. Samples were obtained from the ongoing ImmuneRACE study (first 160 participants) and from over 1,000 subjects provided by 6 global collaborators. A de-identified subject ID, COVID-19 status, age in years and sex were almost always included in the sample metadata. Where HLA class I and class II types were available, the types were taken from metadata supplied by the sample provider, not from assay-based typing. Points the paper makes about the study in general: The quantity of clinical and demographic metadata differed by source and by participant and was supplied without curation.

The CDR3 sequence holds 13 residues, the cysteine and phenylalanine included. The entry retains the CDR3 DNA only, 39 bases that are in frame from base 1. Compared with germline, V lacks 5 bases and J lacks 6 bases; bases without a gene match: 6. The germline V gene (reference sequence) gives CDR1 as MNHEY and CDR2 as SMNVEV. Participants in the prospective study were aged roughly 18 to 89 years, lived in about two dozen United States geographic areas, and enrolled through a virtual design. In the prospective study, cohorts were assigned on the basis of participant-reported clinical history obtained from a screening survey and a study questionnaire. Recovered participants in ImmuneRACE Cohort 3 were defined by two consecutive negative NP/OP PCR tests, clearance by a healthcare professional, or resolution of symptoms. In the prospective study, whole blood, serum and a nasopharyngeal or oropharyngeal swab were collected from each participant by mobile phlebotomists. Additional blood draws and questionnaires over an approximately two-month period could optionally be provided by prospective study participants. Prospective study blood samples were shipped either frozen or at room temperature before DNA extraction.

TCRbeta CDR3 regions were amplified from genomic DNA using the immunoSEQ Assay, a bias-controlled multiplex PCR. As for the authors' bioinformatics: Nucleated cell counts per sample were estimated from amplification of reference gene primers within the assay. To quantify the absolute abundance of each unique TCRbeta CDR3 rearrangement, sequence reads were collapsed and filtered. For each sample, productive Simpson clonality was calculated as the square root of Simpson's diversity index across productive rearrangements. TCRdb retrieved this table from immuneACCESS and kept in-frame rearrangements only. Not all clones are present; in checked studies, unresolved V genes account for under half, and no reason is known for the remainder. The V and J calls and the clone size are those of that table, but D and trimming were determined from the DNA. This sample comprises about 340,000 clones, more than 85% of them detected only once. Together, the top ten hold around 20% of the sample.

This clone was detected only a few times. Its antigen has not been determined. The sample holds no much larger clone one base away, and base qualities are not on file. The receptor chain draws on TRBV27 and TRBJ2-7; 8 central bases correspond to TRBD2. The TCR comes from a woman in her twenties or thirties who had recovered from COVID-19. Input material: PBMCs or T cells enriched from blood (not recorded which). The DNA sequence is given as TGTGCCAGCAGTCAGATAGCGGGACCCGAGCAGTACTTC. This yields the protein CASSQIAGPEQYF.